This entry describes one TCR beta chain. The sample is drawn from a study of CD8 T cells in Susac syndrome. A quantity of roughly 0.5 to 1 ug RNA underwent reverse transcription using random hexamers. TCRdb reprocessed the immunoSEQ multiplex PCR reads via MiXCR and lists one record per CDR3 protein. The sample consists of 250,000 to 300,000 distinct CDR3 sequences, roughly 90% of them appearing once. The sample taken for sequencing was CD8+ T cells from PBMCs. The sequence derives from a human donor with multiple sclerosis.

The CDR3 coding sequence is TGTGCCAGCACCCAGGGTTCGGGTGGCCGCTACGAGCAGTACTTC. Translated: CASTQGSGGRYEQYF. The chain carries TRBV13 and TRBJ2-7, with D perhaps TRBD1 (5 bases). This CDR3 region has 15 residues. Germline CDR1 PRHDT, CDR2 FYEKMQ (reference sequence). Trimming removed 7 bases from V and 3 bases from J, with 19 bases in between. Full variable domain (missing parts from reference TRBV13 and TRBJ2-7): AAGVIQSPRHLIKEKRETATLKCYPIPRHDTVYWYQQGPGQDPQFLISFYEKMQSDKGSIPDRFSAQQFSDYHSELNMSSLELGDSALYFCASTQGSGGRYEQYFGPGTRLTVT.